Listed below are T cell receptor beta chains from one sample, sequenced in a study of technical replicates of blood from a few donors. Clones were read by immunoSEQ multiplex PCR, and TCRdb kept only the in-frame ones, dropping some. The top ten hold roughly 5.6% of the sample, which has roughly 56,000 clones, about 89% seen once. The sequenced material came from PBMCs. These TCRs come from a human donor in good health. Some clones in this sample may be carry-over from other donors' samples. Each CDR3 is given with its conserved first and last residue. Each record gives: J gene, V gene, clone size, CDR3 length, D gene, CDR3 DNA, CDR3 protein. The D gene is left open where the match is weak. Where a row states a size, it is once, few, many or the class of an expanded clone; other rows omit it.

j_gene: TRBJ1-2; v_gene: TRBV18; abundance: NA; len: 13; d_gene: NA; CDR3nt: TGTGCCAGCTCACCAAACGGGGACTATGGCTACACCTTC; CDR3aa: CASSPNGDYGYTF
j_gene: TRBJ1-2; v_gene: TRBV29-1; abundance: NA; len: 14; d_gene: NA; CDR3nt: TGCAGCGCCCCTCCTGGGGGCAAGGACTATGGCTACACCTTC; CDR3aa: CSAPPGGKDYGYTF
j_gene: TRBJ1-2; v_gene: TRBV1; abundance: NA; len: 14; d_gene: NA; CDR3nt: TGCACCAGCAGCCGCACCCCCAGGGACTATGGCTACACCTTC; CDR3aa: CTSSRTPRDYGYTF
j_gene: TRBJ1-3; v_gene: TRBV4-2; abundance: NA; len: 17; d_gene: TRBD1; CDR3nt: TGTGCCAGCAGCCCGGGGGGCAGGGGGCTCGCTGGAAACACCATATATTTT; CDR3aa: CASSPGGRGLAGNTIYF
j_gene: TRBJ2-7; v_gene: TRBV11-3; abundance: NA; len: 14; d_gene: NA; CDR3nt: TGTGCCAGCAGCCGCGGGGGCCAATCCTACGAGCAGTACTTC; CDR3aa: CASSRGGQSYEQYF
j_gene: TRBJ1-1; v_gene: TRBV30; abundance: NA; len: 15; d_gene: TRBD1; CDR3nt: TGTGCCTGGAGTGAATACAAGGGGGCGCCCACTGAAGCTTTCTTT; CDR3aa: CAWSEYKGAPTEAFF
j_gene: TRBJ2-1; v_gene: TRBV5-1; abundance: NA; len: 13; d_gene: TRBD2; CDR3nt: TGCGCCAGCAGCCCTAGGACGGGGGGTGAGCAGTTCTTC; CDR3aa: CASSPRTGGEQFF
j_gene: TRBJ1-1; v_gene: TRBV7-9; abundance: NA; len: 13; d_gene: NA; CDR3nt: TGTGCCAGCAGCCGTACAGGGTACACTGAAGCTTTCTTT; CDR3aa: CASSRTGYTEAFF
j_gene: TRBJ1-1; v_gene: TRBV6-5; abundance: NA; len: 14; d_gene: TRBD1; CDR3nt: TGTGCCAGCAGTTACACCGGGACAGTAAATGAAGCTTTCTTT; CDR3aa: CASSYTGTVNEAFF
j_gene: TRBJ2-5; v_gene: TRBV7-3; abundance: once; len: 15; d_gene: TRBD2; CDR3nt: TGTGCCAGCAGCTTACTCGGGGGGGGCCAAGAGACCCAGTACTTC; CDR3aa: CASSLLGGGQETQYF
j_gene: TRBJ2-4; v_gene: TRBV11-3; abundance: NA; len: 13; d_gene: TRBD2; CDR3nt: TGTGCCAGCAGCCAGGGACTAAAAAACATTCAGTACTTC; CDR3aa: CASSQGLKNIQYF
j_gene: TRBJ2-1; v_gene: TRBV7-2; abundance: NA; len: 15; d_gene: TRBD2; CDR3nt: TGTGCCAGCAGCTTAATTACTAGCGGGGGTAATGAGCAGTTCTTC; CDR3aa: CASSLITSGGNEQFF
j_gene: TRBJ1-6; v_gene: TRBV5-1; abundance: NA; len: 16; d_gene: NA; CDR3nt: TGCGCCAGCAGCCCTCTGGCCCTGACTAAAAATTCACCCCTCCACTTT; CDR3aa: CASSPLALTKNSPLHF
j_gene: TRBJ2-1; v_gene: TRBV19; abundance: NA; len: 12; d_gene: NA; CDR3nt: TGTGCCAGTAGCCGACAGTACAATGAGCAGTTCTTC; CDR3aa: CASSRQYNEQFF
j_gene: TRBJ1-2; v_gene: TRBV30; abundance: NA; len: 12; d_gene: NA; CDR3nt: TGTGCCTGGACCCCACGGGGCTATGGCTACACCTTC; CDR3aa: CAWTPRGYGYTF
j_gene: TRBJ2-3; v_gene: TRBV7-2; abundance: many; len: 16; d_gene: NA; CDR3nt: TGTGCCAGCAGCTACAAAACAGGGGGGGTTACAGATACGCAGTATTTT; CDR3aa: CASSYKTGGVTDTQYF
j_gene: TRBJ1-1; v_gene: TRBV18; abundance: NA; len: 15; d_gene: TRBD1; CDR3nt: TGTGCCAGCTCACCCGGACAGGGGATGAACACTGAAGCTTTCTTT; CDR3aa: CASSPGQGMNTEAFF
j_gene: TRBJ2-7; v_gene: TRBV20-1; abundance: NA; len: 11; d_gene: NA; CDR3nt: TGCAGTGCCCCAGGGGCCTACGAGCAGTACTTC; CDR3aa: CSAPGAYEQYF
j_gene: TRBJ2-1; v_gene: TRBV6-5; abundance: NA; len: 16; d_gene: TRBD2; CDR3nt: TGTGCCAGCAGTTACCGAGTTGGGACTACATACAATGAGCAGTTCTTC; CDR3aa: CASSYRVGTTYNEQFF
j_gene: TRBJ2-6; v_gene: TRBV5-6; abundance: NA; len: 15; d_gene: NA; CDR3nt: TGTGCCAGCAGCTTGGCAGTCTCTGGGGCCAACGTCCTGACTTTC; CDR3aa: CASSLAVSGANVLTF
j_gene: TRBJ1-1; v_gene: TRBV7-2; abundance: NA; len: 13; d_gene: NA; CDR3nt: TGTGCCAGCAGCTTAGCGCTAAAGACTGAAGCTTTCTTT; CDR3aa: CASSLALKTEAFF
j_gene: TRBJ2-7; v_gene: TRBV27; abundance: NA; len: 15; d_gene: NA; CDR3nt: TGTGCCAGCAGAATCGGACAGACACCAGCCTACGAGCAGTACTTC; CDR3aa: CASRIGQTPAYEQYF
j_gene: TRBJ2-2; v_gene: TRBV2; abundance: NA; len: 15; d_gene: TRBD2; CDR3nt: TGTGCCAGTAGTGGGGCGGGAGGGCAGACCGGGGAGCTGTTTTTT; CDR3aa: CASSGAGGQTGELFF
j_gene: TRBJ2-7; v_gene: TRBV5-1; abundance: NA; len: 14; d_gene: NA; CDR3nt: TGCGCCAGCAGCCAGCGCGAACTTTCCTACGAGCAGTACTTC; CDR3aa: CASSQRELSYEQYF
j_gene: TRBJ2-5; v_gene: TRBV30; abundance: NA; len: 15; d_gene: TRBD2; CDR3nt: TGTGCCTGGAGTATTAGCGGGGGACGGCAAGAGACCCAGTACTTC; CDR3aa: CAWSISGGRQETQYF
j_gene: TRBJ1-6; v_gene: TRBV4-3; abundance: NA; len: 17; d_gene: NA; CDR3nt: TGCGCCAGCAGCCAAGATTACCGGGACTCCTATAATTCACCCCTCCACTTT; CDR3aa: CASSQDYRDSYNSPLHF
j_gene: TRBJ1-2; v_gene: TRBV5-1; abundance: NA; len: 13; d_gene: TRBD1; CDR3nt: TGCGCCAGCAGCCTGGGACAGTCCTATGGCTACACCTTC; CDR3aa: CASSLGQSYGYTF
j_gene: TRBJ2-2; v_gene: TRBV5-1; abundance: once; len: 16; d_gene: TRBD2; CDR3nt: TGCGCCAGCAGCTTGAGGGTTAGCGGGGACACCGGGGAGCTGTTTTTT; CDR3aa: CASSLRVSGDTGELFF
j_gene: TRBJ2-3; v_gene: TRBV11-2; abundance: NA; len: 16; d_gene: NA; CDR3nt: TGTGCCAGCAGCATCACCCCCCAGGGGCGCACAGATACGCAGTATTTT; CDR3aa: CASSITPQGRTDTQYF
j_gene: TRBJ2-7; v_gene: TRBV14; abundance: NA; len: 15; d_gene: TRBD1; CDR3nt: TGTGCCAGCAGCCAGGACAGGGGGCGCGGATACGAGCAGTACTTC; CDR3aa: CASSQDRGRGYEQYF
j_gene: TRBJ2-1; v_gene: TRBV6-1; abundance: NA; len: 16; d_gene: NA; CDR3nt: TGTGCCAGCAGTGAATCAGGCTCTCGGTCATTGAATGAGCAGTTCTTC; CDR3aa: CASSESGSRSLNEQFF
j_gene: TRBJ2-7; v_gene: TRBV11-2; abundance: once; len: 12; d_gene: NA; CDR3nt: TGTGCCAGCAGCTTGGAGTTGGGCGAGCAGTACTTC; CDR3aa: CASSLELGEQYF
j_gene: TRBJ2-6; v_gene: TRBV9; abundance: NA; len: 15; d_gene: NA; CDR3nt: TGTGCCAGCAGCGTAGGGTACAGTGGGGCCAACGTCCTGACTTTC; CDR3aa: CASSVGYSGANVLTF
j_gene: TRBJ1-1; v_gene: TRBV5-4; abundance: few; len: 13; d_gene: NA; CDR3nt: TGTGCCAGCAGCGTGCCAGGGGACACTGAAGCTTTCTTT; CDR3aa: CASSVPGDTEAFF
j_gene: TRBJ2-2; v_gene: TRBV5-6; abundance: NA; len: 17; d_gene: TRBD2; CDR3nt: TGTGCCAGCAGCTTGGTAGCGGGAGCCACGAACACCGGGGAGCTGTTTTTT; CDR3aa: CASSLVAGATNTGELFF
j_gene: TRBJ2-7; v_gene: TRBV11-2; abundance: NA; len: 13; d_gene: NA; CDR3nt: TGTGCCAGCAGCTTAGATACCCAGTACGAGCAGTACTTC; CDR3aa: CASSLDTQYEQYF
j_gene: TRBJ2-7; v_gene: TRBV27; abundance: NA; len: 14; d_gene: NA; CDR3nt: TGTGCCAGCAGTTTGGGGGAGGCCTTCTACGAGCAGTACTTC; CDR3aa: CASSLGEAFYEQYF
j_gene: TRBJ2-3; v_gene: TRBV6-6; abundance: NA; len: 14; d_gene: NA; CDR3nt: TGTGCCAGCAGCGCAAGGGGGGGGACAGATACGCAGTATTTT; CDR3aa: CASSARGGTDTQYF
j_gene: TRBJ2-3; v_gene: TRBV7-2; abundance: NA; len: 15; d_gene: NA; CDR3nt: TGTGCCAGCAGCCGCCTCGGGTATACCACAGATACGCAGTATTTT; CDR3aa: CASSRLGYTTDTQYF
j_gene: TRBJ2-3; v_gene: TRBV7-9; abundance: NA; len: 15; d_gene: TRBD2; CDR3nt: TGTGCCAGCAGCAGGACTAGCGGGAATACAGATACGCAGTATTTT; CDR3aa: CASSRTSGNTDTQYF
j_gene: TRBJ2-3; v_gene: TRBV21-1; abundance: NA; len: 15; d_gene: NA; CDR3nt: TGTGCCAGCAGCAAAGGGAGGGTAAACACAGATACGCAGTATTTT; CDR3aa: CASSKGRVNTDTQYF
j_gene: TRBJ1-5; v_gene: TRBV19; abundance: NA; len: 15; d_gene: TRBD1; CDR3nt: TGTGCCAGTAGTTACCGGGACAGGGACAATCAGCCCCAGCATTTT; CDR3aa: CASSYRDRDNQPQHF
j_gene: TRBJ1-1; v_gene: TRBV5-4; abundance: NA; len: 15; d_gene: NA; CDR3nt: TGTGCCAGCAGCGGCGGGGTCAATCGGAACACTGAAGCTTTCTTT; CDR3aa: CASSGGVNRNTEAFF
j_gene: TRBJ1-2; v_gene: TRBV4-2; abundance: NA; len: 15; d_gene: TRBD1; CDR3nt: TGTGCCAGCAGCCAAGATGACAGGGGGTTCTATGGCTACACCTTC; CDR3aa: CASSQDDRGFYGYTF
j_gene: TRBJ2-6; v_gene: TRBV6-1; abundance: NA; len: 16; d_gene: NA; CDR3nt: TGTGCCAGCAGTGACCCTCCGGGTGGAGGGGCCAACGTCCTGACTTTC; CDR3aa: CASSDPPGGGANVLTF
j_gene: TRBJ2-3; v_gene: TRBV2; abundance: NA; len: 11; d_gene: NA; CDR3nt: TGTGCCAGCAAACGGGGGGATACGCAGTATTTT; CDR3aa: CASKRGDTQYF